The 31 T cell receptor beta chains reported below all come from one sample, sequenced in a study of blood T cell repertoires in COVID-19. The data were produced by immunoSEQ multiplex PCR, yet TCRdb's version contains in-frame clones alone and is incomplete. The profile covers fewer than 250,000 clones, with around 84% appearing a single time and about 3% taken by the ten largest. What was sequenced was peripheral blood. These receptor sequences come from a man between 60 and 75 years old with acute or convalescent COVID-19.

This chain uses TRBV29-1 with TRBJ2-7; a possible D gene is TRBD1 (6 bases). V was trimmed by 2 bases and J by 2 bases, leaving 19 bases between them. This CDR3 is 16 amino acids long. The germline gives CDR1 SQVTM, CDR2 ANQGSEA. The CDR3 region has the DNA TGCAGCGTTGAAACGTTACAGGGCCTGGGGACCTACGAGCAGTACTTC. Its protein is CSVETLQGLGTYEQYF.

The rearrangement links TRBV11-2 to TRBJ2-2; D might be TRBD1 (6 bases). The germline V and J ends were trimmed by 3 bases and 5 bases, with 16 bases remaining between them. CDR3 length equals 16 residues. Per germline, CDR1 SGHAT and CDR2 FQNNGV. This chain's CDR3 is CASSFFGGASTGELFF. CDR3 DNA: TGTGCCAGCAGCTTTTTTGGGGGCGCATCAACCGGGGAGCTGTTTTTT.

The V and J genes are TRBV5-1 and TRBJ2-5; TRBD1 is a possible D gene (6 bases). Per germline, CDR1 SGHRS and CDR2 YFSETQ. The V end was cut by 2 bases, the J end by 4 bases, with 15 bases between. The CDR3 contains 15 residues. CDR3 DNA sequence: TGCGCCAGCAGCTTCCGGGACCAAGGGGGAGAGACCCAGTACTTC. The encoded protein is CASSFRDQGGETQYF.

This chain uses TRBV10-3 with TRBJ1-4; no clear D gene. V shed 9 bases and J shed 2 bases, with 19 bases lying between them. The CDR3 loop spans 16 amino acids. The V gene's germline CDR1 is ENHRY and CDR2 SYGVKD. The CDR3 DNA sequence: TGTGCCATGGGTCGGGAGGCAGGCGTTACTAATGAAAAACTGTTTTTT. It codes for CAMGREAGVTNEKLFF.

V usage is TRBV13 and J usage is TRBJ2-7; D is perhaps TRBD1 (5 bases). This CDR3 is built from 16 residues. Germline CDR1 and CDR2: PRHDT and FYEKMQ (reference sequence). V was clipped by 1 base and J by 6 bases, with 19 bases between them. CDR3 sequence: CASSLARWSGSPEQYF. DNA of the CDR3: TGTGCCAGCAGCTTAGCCCGTTGGTCAGGGTCCCCCGAGCAGTACTTC.

V is TRBV2 and J is TRBJ2-1; perhaps TRBD1 as D (6 bases). V was cut by 3 bases and J by 2 bases, with 14 bases left in between. Germline V gives CDR1 SNHLY, CDR2 FYNNEI. This CDR3 spans 16 amino acids. CDR3 nucleotide sequence: TGTGCCAGCAGTGAGAGATGGACAGCCGCCTACAATGAGCAGTTCTTC. It yields the protein CASSERWTAAYNEQFF.

The chain employs TRBV6-4 and TRBJ2-1, with 9 bases lining up with TRBD2. V lost 3 bases, J lost 9 bases, and 6 bases stayed unmatched. The CDR3 consists of 14 residues. Germline CDR1 reads MRHNA; CDR2 reads SNTAGT. CDR3 loop: CASSEGGGALEQFF. The CDR3 bases are TGTGCCAGCAGTGAGGGCGGGGGGGCGCTTGAGCAGTTCTTC.

The sample holds one count of this clone. The chain links TRBV19 to TRBJ2-1; a weak D match, TRBD1 (7 bases). Germline CDR1 reads LNHDA; CDR2 reads SQIVND (reference sequence). The V gene lost 7 bases and the J gene lost 5 bases, with 18 bases spanning the gap. This CDR3 spans 15 amino acids. CDR3 DNA sequence: TGTGCCAGTAACCCGTGGGCAGGGGGGAACAATGAGCAGTTCTTC. This gives the protein CASNPWAGGNNEQFF. The full variable domain, rest sourced from reference TRBV19 and TRBJ2-1, is DGGITQSPKYLFRKEGQNVTLSCEQNLNHDAMYWYRQDPGQGLRLIYYSQIVNDFQKGDIAEGYSVSREKKESFPLTVTSAQKNPTAFYLCASNPWAGGNNEQFFGPGTRLTVL.

The chain recombines TRBV6-5 with TRBJ2-5; D might be TRBD2 (6 bases). The CDR3 is 15 residues long. Deletions cut 0 bases from V and 5 bases from J, with 13 bases between. CDR1 MNHEY and CDR2 SVGAGI come from the germline V gene. The CDR3: CASSYSEGRVETQYF. The CDR3 region has the DNA TGTGCCAGCAGTTACTCGGAGGGGCGCGTCGAGACCCAGTACTTC.

The chain is built from TRBV4-3 and TRBJ2-7; D uncertain. The length of the CDR3 is 14 residues. Germline values: CDR1 LGHNA, CDR2 YSLEER. V was clipped by 0 bases and J by 3 bases, with 9 bases between them. CDR3 bases: TGCGCCAGCAGCCAAGATCCAGGAAACTACGAGCAGTACTTC. This codes for CASSQDPGNYEQYF.

V gene TRBV7-8 combines with J gene TRBJ2-7, with TRBD2 matching 9 bases. Trimming at V came to 4 bases and at J to 2 bases, leaving 6 bases not matched to a gene. Looked up from germline, CDR1 is SGHVS and CDR2 is FQNEAQ. There are 15 residues in the CDR3. This CDR3 is CASSSKAGGAYEQYF. The CDR3 coding sequence is TGTGCCAGCAGCTCAAAAGCGGGGGGAGCCTACGAGCAGTACTTC.

CDR3 region: CASSLRRQGAKEQYF. For the CDR3, the DNA is TGTGCCAGCAGTCTTCGGCGGCAGGGGGCGAAGGAGCAGTACTTC. The V gene is TRBV6-5, the J gene TRBJ2-7, with 8 positions matching TRBD1. Germline CDR1 reads MNHEY; CDR2 reads SVGAGI. The CDR3 extends over 15 amino acids. The J segment lost 7 bases and the V segment lost 5 bases, leaving 13 bases of the junction unmatched.

The rearrangement links TRBV19 to TRBJ2-7; D gene uncertain. The CDR3 runs 16 residues. The V and J ends lost 1 base and 6 bases respectively, with 19 bases between them. In germline, CDR1 is LNHDA, CDR2 SQIVND (reference sequence). This CDR3 reads CASSIVWPKRPIEQYF. CDR3 nucleotide sequence: TGTGCCAGTAGTATAGTGTGGCCGAAGAGGCCGATCGAGCAGTACTTC.

This clone turned up a few times. This chain connects TRBV6-5 to TRBJ2-7; a possible D gene is TRBD2 (5 bases). Germline CDR1 is MNHEY and CDR2 is SVGAGI. The CDR3 totals 15 residues. The V and J ends lost 4 bases and 2 bases respectively, with 15 bases between them. In DNA form, the CDR3 reads TGTGCCAGCAGTTCTCCGGGAACTCCCCCCTACGAGCAGTACTTC. It specifies CASSSPGTPPYEQYF.

The CDR3 DNA reads TGTGCCAGCAGCCGTCCGGCCGGGGGGCCTGGAAACACCATATATTTT. Translating gives CASSRPAGGPGNTIYF. The rearrangement links TRBV5-4 to TRBJ1-3, with D possibly matching TRBD1 (6 bases). Germline V gives CDR1 SGHNT, CDR2 YYREEE (reference sequence). CDR3 length: 16 amino acids. Trimming stripped 4 bases from V and 2 bases from J, with 16 bases between.

The chain recombines TRBV4-2 with TRBJ2-6, with 7 bases aligning to TRBD2. CDR3 length equals 16 residues. The V segment lost 4 bases and the J segment 1 base; nucleotides outside the gene matches: 4. Germline CDR1 reads LGHNA; CDR2 reads YNFKEQ. The DNA for the CDR3 is TGTGCCAGCAGCCGCTGGGAGGGATCTGGGGCCAACGTCCTGACTTTC. It is translated as CASSRWEGSGANVLTF.

J is TRBJ1-5 and V is TRBV20-1; 7 nucleotides match TRBD1. Germline V CDR1 and CDR2: DFQATT, SNEGSKA (reference sequence). The CDR3 has 13 residues. V lost 3 bases and J lost 10; bases outside the gene matches: 9. CDR3 loop: CSASGRVGGPQHF. The CDR3, as DNA: TGCAGTGCTAGTGGTCGGGTAGGGGGCCCCCAGCATTTT.

This clone was seen at least ten times. This sequence joins TRBV6-5 and TRBJ2-2, with 7 bases that match TRBD2. The CDR3 contains 16 residues. V was pared by 2 bases and J by 7 bases, with 10 bases of the junction left unmatched. The germline gives CDR1 MNHEY, CDR2 SVGAGI. CDR3 residues: CASSYGTTSRGGELFF. As DNA, the CDR3 is TGTGCCAGCAGTTACGGGACTACCTCAAGGGGCGGGGAGCTGTTTTTT.

The V gene is TRBV7-8, the J gene TRBJ1-3; TRBD1 might be the D (6 bases). The CDR3 has 15 residues. The germline V gene has CDR1 SGHVS and CDR2 FQNEAQ. V lost 1 base to trimming and J lost 7 bases, with 14 bases between them. CDR3 sequence: CASSLDAGVDNTIYF. DNA of the CDR3: TGTGCCAGCAGCTTAGACGCAGGGGTGGATAACACCATATATTTT.

This clone occurred once. Other DNA sequences in this specimen translate into the identical CDR3. The chain joins TRBV19 to TRBJ2-7; 7 bases agree with TRBD1. CDR1 is LNHDA and CDR2 is SQIVND in the germline V gene (reference sequence). With 4 bases clipped from V and 3 bases from J, the junction kept 0 bases outside the gene matches. This CDR3 is 12 amino acids long. This CDR3 is CASSTGGYEQYF. Written as DNA, the CDR3 is TGTGCCAGTAGTACAGGGGGCTACGAGCAGTACTTC. The full variable domain, its missing parts supplied by reference TRBV19 and TRBJ2-7, is DGGITQSPKYLFRKEGQNVTLSCEQNLNHDAMYWYRQDPGQGLRLIYYSQIVNDFQKGDIAEGYSVSREKKESFPLTVTSAQKNPTAFYLCASSTGGYEQYFGPGTRLTVT.

J is TRBJ1-1 and V is TRBV27; D call uncertain. Deletions cut 5 bases from V and 8 bases from J, with 15 bases between. There are 13 residues in the CDR3. CDR1 and CDR2 (germline): MNHEY, SMNVEV (reference sequence). The CDR3 spells CASSIIGRREAFF. CDR3 in DNA: TGTGCCAGCAGTATAATTGGACGGAGGGAAGCTTTCTTT.

Of note for this clone: Additional DNA sequences in this sample encode the identical CDR3. This sequence joins TRBV5-1 and TRBJ1-6; the D is unclear. V was cut by 2 bases and J by 6 bases, with 6 bases left in between. CDR1 SGHRS and CDR2 YFSETQ come from the germline V gene. CDR3 size: 13 residues. In DNA form, the CDR3 reads TGCGCCAGCAGCTTAGAGGGTAATTCACCCCTCCACTTT. Translating it yields CASSLEGNSPLHF.

This clone was detected only once. The chain joins TRBV7-2 to TRBJ2-2; 8 bases line up with TRBD2. The CDR3 is 14 residues long. The germline CDR1 and CDR2 sequences are SGHTA and FQGNSA. V dropped 4 bases and J dropped 3; count of bases not matched to a gene: 1. DNA for the CDR3: TGTGCCAGCAGCTCGGGGGGGGACACCGGGGAGCTGTTTTTT. It encodes CASSSGGDTGELFF. Full variable domain (rest looked up from reference TRBV7-2 and TRBJ2-2): GAGVSQSPSNKVTEKGKDVELRCDPISGHTALYWYRQSLGQGLEFLIYFQGNSAPDKSGLPSDRFSAERTGGSVSTLTIQRTQQEDSAVYLCASSSGGDTGELFFGEGSRLTVL.

This rearrangement joins TRBV5-4 to TRBJ2-2, with TRBD1 matching 7 bases. The CDR3 is 13 residues long. Germline-derived CDR1 and CDR2 are SGHNT and YYREEE (reference sequence). V gave up 2 bases and J gave up 7 bases; unmatched junction bases: 2. The CDR3, as DNA: TGTGCCAGCAGCTTCGGACAGGACGGGGAGCTGTTTTTT. Translation: CASSFGQDGELFF.

The chain recombines TRBV7-8 with TRBJ2-1; D might be TRBD2 (5 bases). The CDR3 consists of 15 residues. Trimming removed 5 bases from V and 1 base from J, with 12 bases in between. The germline V gene encodes CDR1 SGHVS and CDR2 FQNEAQ. This CDR3 is CASSPTSGSYNEQFF. CDR3 sequence (DNA): TGTGCCAGCAGCCCAACTAGTGGATCCTACAATGAGCAGTTCTTC.

This clone was observed once. The rearrangement links TRBV5-1 to TRBJ2-7; D not resolved. The ends were cut back, 0 bases at V and 5 bases at J, with 21 bases in the middle. The CDR3 length is 17 residues. From germline, CDR1 is SGHRS and CDR2 YFSETQ. CDR3 amino acids: CASSLALRPAGYDEQYF. CDR3 sequence (DNA): TGCGCCAGCAGCTTGGCCCTTCGGCCCGCCGGGTATGACGAGCAGTACTTC.

The chain couples TRBV18 to TRBJ1-6; D is unresolved. V shed 3 bases and J shed 0 bases, with 6 bases lying between them. The CDR3 contains 15 residues. The germline gives CDR1 KGHSH, CDR2 LQKENI. The CDR3 spells CASSPQNSYNSPLHF. CDR3 coding DNA: TGTGCCAGCTCACCTCAGAACTCCTATAATTCACCCCTCCACTTT.

The count of this clone is one. V usage is TRBV7-2 and J usage is TRBJ2-3; 12 positions agree with TRBD2. CDR1 and CDR2 from the germline V gene are SGHTA and FQGNSA. J lost 4 bases, V lost 3 bases, and 5 bases had no gene match. The CDR3 length is 16 residues. For the CDR3, the DNA is TGTGCCAGCAGCTTCCCTAGCGGGGGGGCCCCAGATACGCAGTATTTT. Protein product: CASSFPSGGAPDTQYF. The entire variable domain, with the rest obtained from reference TRBV7-2 and TRBJ2-3, is as follows: GAGVSQSPSNKVTEKGKDVELRCDPISGHTALYWYRQSLGQGLEFLIYFQGNSAPDKSGLPSDRFSAERTGGSVSTLTIQRTQQEDSAVYLCASSFPSGGAPDTQYFGPGTRLTVL.

As to this clone: One junction end does not reproduce the germline sequence, and a read error may be involved. For the CDR3, the DNA is TGTGCCAGCACGTACTCGTCCGGGACAGCTTCAATCTTC. It is translated as CASTYSSGTASIF. V is TRBV12-3 or TRBV12-4 and J is TRBJ1-2; 7 bases align to TRBD1. This CDR3 has 13 amino acids.

CDR3 sequence reads: CALTHAGGVDQPQHF. Written as DNA, the CDR3 is TGTGCCTTAACTCACGCGGGAGGGGTGGATCAGCCCCAGCATTTT. The chain joins TRBV30 to TRBJ1-5; D might be TRBD1 (5 bases). The CDR3 has 15 amino acids. Trimming removed 7 bases at V and 5 bases at J, with 21 bases between. Germline CDR1 is GTSNPN and CDR2 is SVGIG (reference sequence).

The chain employs TRBV19 and TRBJ2-4; TRBD1 aligns across 9 bases. Germline CDR1 LNHDA, CDR2 SQIVND (reference sequence). Unmatched junction bases numbered 11, after V lost 9 bases and J lost 2 bases. The CDR3 loop spans 16 amino acids. The CDR3 here is CASEDRGRGTKNIQYF. Written as DNA, the CDR3 is TGTGCCAGCGAGGACAGGGGCCGGGGGACCAAAAACATTCAGTACTTC.